The 8 T cell receptor beta chains below all came from one sample that was sequenced in a study of OX40 agonist ivuxolimab in advanced cancers. Only in-frame clones appear in the TCRdb table, and some are missing; sequencing was by immunoSEQ multiplex PCR. The sample includes more than 50,000 clones, over 65% of them seen just once. Sample: CD4+ or CD8+ T cells sorted from blood, taken in a trial of the OX40 agonist ivuxolimab. These receptors were taken from an adult with an advanced solid tumor such as melanoma, head and neck, liver or kidney cancer.

The table lists this clone with a few counts. The chain uses TRBV7-6 and TRBJ1-6, with D unresolved. This CDR3 comprises 13 residues. Germline V gives CDR1 SGHVS, CDR2 FNYEAQ. V gave up 1 base and J gave up 10 bases, with 8 bases separating them. The CDR3 sequence is CASSLVGASPLHF. DNA of the CDR3: TGTGCCAGCAGCTTAGTTGGTGCGTCACCCCTCCACTTT.

The chain combines TRBV7-8 with TRBJ2-1; D ambiguous. The CDR3 is 15 residues long. V was trimmed by 0 bases and J by 3 bases, leaving 9 bases between them. The germline gives CDR1 SGHVS, CDR2 FQNEAQ. The CDR3 DNA reads TGTGCCAGCAGCTTAGCGGGCACGCTCTACAATGAGCAGTTCTTC. Its translation is CASSLAGTLYNEQFF.

The chain is built from TRBV2 and TRBJ2-7, with TRBD1 identical over 7 bases. With 5 bases clipped from V and 9 bases from J, the junction kept 7 bases outside the gene matches. Germline V lookup: CDR1 SNHLY, CDR2 FYNNEI. The CDR3 has 12 residues. CDR3 nucleotides: TGTGCCAGCAGTTCCGGGACAGAGCCGCAGTACTTC. Translating gives CASSSGTEPQYF.

This clone was picked up one time. The chain joins TRBV11-2 to TRBJ2-5, with D perhaps matching TRBD1 (5 bases). Germline CDR1 and CDR2: SGHAT and FQNNGV. Trimming stripped 5 bases from V and 5 bases from J, with 15 bases between. CDR3 size: 14 residues. The CDR3 DNA reads as TGTGCCAGCAGCCCAATAGGGAAGGGGGAGACCCAGTACTTC. It is translated as CASSPIGKGETQYF.

The chain is built from TRBV18 and TRBJ2-2; D possibly corresponds to TRBD1 (6 bases). Deletions cut 3 bases from V and 4 bases from J, with 15 bases between. From germline, CDR1 is KGHSH and CDR2 LQKENI. This CDR3 contains 16 residues. Here the CDR3 reads CASSPNHRVRTGELFF. The CDR3 nucleotides read TGTGCCAGCTCACCCAATCACAGGGTCCGCACCGGGGAGCTGTTTTTT.

This chain joins TRBV5-1 and TRBJ2-7; D possibly corresponds to TRBD1 (7 bases). The V end lost 2 bases, the J end lost 6 bases, and 24 bases lay between the germline ends. Per germline, CDR1 SGHRS and CDR2 YFSETQ. The CDR3 has 17 residues. The CDR3 spells CASSFAPRQGGSSEQYF. In DNA, the CDR3 is TGCGCCAGCAGCTTCGCACCCAGACAGGGAGGTTCGTCCGAGCAGTACTTC.

The chain carries TRBV10-3 and TRBJ1-1; 7 positions match TRBD1. The CDR3 covers 13 residues. V dropped 4 bases and J dropped 9; count of bases not matched to a gene: 8. Looked up from germline, CDR1 is ENHRY and CDR2 is SYGVKD. In DNA form, the CDR3 reads TGTGCCATCAGTGTCGACAGGGCGTCCCAAGCTTTCTTT. Protein sequence: CAISVDRASQAFF.

This chain connects TRBV9 to TRBJ2-2, with 11 bases identical to TRBD2. The V and J ends lost 6 bases and 0 bases, in that order; junction bases with no gene match: 16. Germline V gives CDR1 SGDLS, CDR2 YYNGEE. The CDR3 covers 20 residues. This chain's CDR3 is CASTSGLAGELLTNTGELFF. The CDR3 bases are TGTGCCAGCACTAGCGGACTAGCGGGCGAATTATTGACGAACACCGGGGAGCTGTTTTTT.